One and the same sample provided the 13 T cell receptor beta chains below, sequenced in a study of blood T cell repertoires in COVID-19. Method: immunoSEQ multiplex PCR; TCRdb's copy keeps in-frame clones and lacks some. The sample consists of some 180,000 clones, more than 75% of them appearing once. The sample consisted of peripheral blood. The receptors were gathered from a man in his fifties who had recovered from COVID-19.

J is TRBJ2-3 and V is TRBV5-6; D perhaps matches TRBD2 (5 bases). The V and J ends lost 2 bases and 0 bases respectively, with 16 bases between them. Germline CDR1 SGHDT, CDR2 YYEEEE. The CDR3 runs to 17 residues. Here the CDR3 reads CASSFRPGSVSTDTQYF. In DNA form, the CDR3 reads TGTGCCAGCAGCTTTAGGCCGGGTAGCGTAAGCACAGATACGCAGTATTTT. Full variable domain (remainder filled in from reference TRBV5-6 and TRBJ2-3): DAGVTQSPTHLIKTRGQQVTLRCSPKSGHDTVSWYQQALGQGPQFIFQYYEEEERQRGNFPDRFSGHQFPNYSSELNVNALLLGDSALYLCASSFRPGSVSTDTQYFGPGTRLTVL.

This chain uses TRBV5-5 with TRBJ2-2; no definite D call. Trimming pared 5 bases from V and 1 base from J, leaving 9 bases between. The CDR3 is made up of 14 amino acids. Germline CDR1 and CDR2: SGHKS and YYEKEE (reference sequence). The CDR3 spells CASSHSMNTGELFF. The CDR3 region has the DNA TGTGCCAGCAGTCACAGCATGAACACCGGGGAGCTGTTTTTT.

The chain links TRBV28 to TRBJ2-4; D ambiguous. The V and J ends lost 2 bases and 3 bases respectively, with 8 bases between them. From germline, CDR1 is MDHEN and CDR2 SYDVKM. The CDR3 totals 14 residues. This CDR3 reads CASSLTGGKNIQYF. The DNA of the CDR3 is TGTGCCAGCAGTTTAACCGGTGGCAAAAACATTCAGTACTTC.

V usage is TRBV28 and J usage is TRBJ2-5, with TRBD1 as a possible D gene (6 bases). CDR3 length equals 15 residues. Germline CDR1 MDHEN, CDR2 SYDVKM. V was shortened by 5 bases and J by 5 bases, with 18 bases between the two germline ends. As DNA, the CDR3 is TGTGCCAGCAGTCCGGACAGAATAACGGGGGAGACCCAGTACTTC. Its translation: CASSPDRITGETQYF.

This chain links TRBV9 with TRBJ2-1, with D perhaps TRBD1 (6 bases). The germline V and J ends were trimmed by 4 bases and 9 bases, with 17 bases remaining between them. This CDR3 comprises 14 residues. Germline V gives CDR1 SGDLS, CDR2 YYNGEE. The chain's CDR3 is CASSLSGVGGEQFF. The CDR3 DNA reads as TGTGCCAGCAGCCTTTCTGGGGTAGGGGGTGAGCAGTTCTTC.

The chain recombines TRBV11-2 with TRBJ1-2; TRBD1 might be the D (5 bases). Germline V gives CDR1 SGHAT, CDR2 FQNNGV. This CDR3 comprises 14 residues. The ends were cut back, 0 bases at V and 2 bases at J, with 7 bases in the middle. CDR3 sequence (DNA): TGTGCCAGCAGCTTAGACAGGGTGAACTATGGCTACACCTTC. It encodes CASSLDRVNYGYTF.

The CDR3 spells CASSSPSGTNEQFF. The CDR3 region has the DNA TGTGCCAGCAGCTCCCCAAGCGGGACCAATGAGCAGTTCTTC. The chain links TRBV7-2 to TRBJ2-1, with 7 nucleotides matching TRBD2. V lost 4 bases and J lost 6; bases outside the gene matches: 6. Germline assignment: CDR1 SGHTA and CDR2 FQGNSA. The length of the CDR3 is 14 residues.

CDR3 sequence (DNA): TGTGCCAGCAGTTTATTAGCGGCAGGGAGCTCCTATAATTCACCCCTCCACTTT. This codes for CASSLLAAGSSYNSPLHF. The chain employs TRBV28 and TRBJ1-6; D might be TRBD1 (5 bases). Trimming pared 1 base from V and 0 bases from J, leaving 13 bases between. The CDR3 loop spans 18 amino acids. Germline V CDR1 and CDR2: MDHEN, SYDVKM.

This clone was picked up one time. This chain uses TRBV2 with TRBJ1-1, with 7 bases aligning to TRBD1. V gave up 4 bases and J gave up 7 bases; unmatched junction bases: 0. From germline, CDR1 is SNHLY and CDR2 FYNNEI. The CDR3 is 11 amino acids. CDR3 amino acids: CASSGDSEAFF. The CDR3, as DNA: TGTGCCAGCAGTGGGGACAGTGAAGCTTTCTTT.

The chain links TRBV5-1 to TRBJ1-3; D remains unclear. V was shortened by 5 bases and J by 3 bases, with 15 bases between the two germline ends. Per the germline V gene, CDR1 is SGHRS and CDR2 is YFSETQ. This CDR3 comprises 15 residues. The CDR3 reads CASSPDRRVGNTIYF. The CDR3 DNA sequence: TGCGCCAGCAGTCCCGACCGGAGGGTTGGAAACACCATATATTTT.

This clone came up once. The chain has TRBV19 and TRBJ2-7; TRBD1 agrees at 8 bases. The CDR3 length is 14 residues. The ends lost 4 bases at V and 5 bases at J; junction bases unmatched: 7. Germline lookup yields CDR1 LNHDA and CDR2 SQIVND (reference sequence). The CDR3 coding sequence is TGTGCCAGTAGTAGCGGACAGGGTTATAACGAGCAGTACTTC. This encodes CASSSGQGYNEQYF.

V gene TRBV9 combines with J gene TRBJ2-5; 14 nucleotides match TRBD2. Germline values: CDR1 SGDLS, CDR2 YYNGEE. The CDR3 runs to 15 residues. V gave up 5 bases and J gave up 5 bases; unmatched junction bases: 5. CDR3 coding DNA: TGTGCCAGCAGATGGGGACTAGCGGGAGATGAGACCCAGTACTTC. It translates to CASRWGLAGDETQYF.

The chain employs TRBV27 and TRBJ2-2; a weak D match, TRBD1 (5 bases). Looked up from germline, CDR1 is MNHEY and CDR2 is SMNVEV (reference sequence). The ends were cut back, 2 bases at V and 1 base at J, with 11 bases in the middle. This CDR3 contains 16 residues. CDR3 nucleotide sequence: TGTGCCAGCAGTTTAGGTTGGGGCCGGAACACCGGGGAGCTGTTTTTT. Translated: CASSLGWGRNTGELFF.